This TCR beta chain was profiled in a study of post-analysis software for immune sequencing data. General study results and limits: Normalized Chao1 diversity was significantly lower in multiple sclerosis patients than in controls. Comparison of patients with controls showed a handful of TRBV segments more frequent in patients, TRBV5-6, TRBV5-1 and TRBV20-1 among them. Under the F measure, samples that were prepared in one batch clustered strongly together.

This CDR3 contains 10 residues. Germline CDR1 is SNHLY and CDR2 is FYNNEI. V was trimmed by 10 bases and J by 3 bases, leaving 7 bases between them. Built from TCR beta cDNA, the libraries had unique molecular identifiers in them. Via MiXCR, TCRdb re-called the PCR reads, giving one row per CDR3 protein. The sample holds over 700,000 distinct CDR3 sequences, 25% to 30% seen once. This clonotype was found a few times. What it binds is not known. The clonotype originates from a girl aged 5-17 years with multiple sclerosis. The chain couples TRBV2 to TRBJ2-7, with D possibly being TRBD2 (5 bases). The sequenced material came from blood. The CDR3 here is CATEGYEQYF. The CDR3 region has the DNA TGTGCCACCGAGGGCTACGAGCAGTACTTC.